This T cell receptor (beta chain) was captured in a study of OX40 agonist ivuxolimab in advanced cancers. Across the whole study: Partial responses were achieved by three patients, of whom one had hepatocellular carcinoma and two had cutaneous melanoma.

Study-wide points: Normalized expansion of T-cell clones was also low for some nonresponders. The study found that CD8+ T cells averaged more expanded clones than CD4+. Expanded peripheral T cell antigen specificity was not determined.

As for this clone: Its antigen is not known.

The length of the CDR3 is 15 residues. Germline CDR1 is MDHEN and CDR2 is SYDVKM. The V segment lost 6 bases and the J segment 4 bases; nucleotides outside the gene matches: 7. TCRdb's table, derived via immunoSEQ multiplex PCR, lists solely in-frame clones and lacks some. This table has around 44,000 clones, around nine tenths appearing once. The receptor was derived from an adult with an advanced solid tumor such as melanoma, head and neck, liver or kidney cancer. The chain combines TRBV28 with TRBJ1-3; 9 positions agree with TRBD1. This specimen consisted of CD4+ or CD8+ T cells sorted from blood, obtained in a trial of the OX40 agonist ivuxolimab. CDR3 in DNA: TGTGCCAGCAGGAGGGACAGGGCCTCGGGAAACACCATATATTTT. Its translation: CASRRDRASGNTIYF.